The clone carrying this T cell receptor beta chain was seen a few times. Its antigen is as yet unknown. A single record per CDR3 protein comes from TCRdb applying MiXCR to the reads. Of hundreds of thousands of distinct CDR3 sequences detected, around 30% appear once; the ten largest clones hold roughly 20%. The data derive from a study of T cell repertoires in cytomegalovirus infection. About the research overall: Recently identified HLA-C-restricted and well-studied HLA-B-restricted CMV epitopes were used. In public TCR beta signatures, there were indications of both CMV infection and matching HLA type. The study, taken as a whole, reports: Predominance within the ex vivo response was attributable to HLA-C-restricted CMV-specific TCR beta clonotypes. Pooled public TCR beta family frequency picked out CMV carriers with the relevant HLA.

V was trimmed by 0 bases and J by 4 bases, leaving 12 bases between them. From germline, CDR1 is LGHNA and CDR2 YSLEER. This CDR3 has 16 residues. The chain has TRBV4-3 and TRBJ1-4; TRBD1 is a possible D gene (5 bases). Sample: cultured PBMCs, taken from culture after CMV antigen stimulation. This receptor was taken from a human donor in good health (CMV status not recorded). Some clones in this sample may be carry-over from other donors' samples. In DNA, the CDR3 is TGCGCCAGCAGCCAAGATCCGGGGACGGTTAATGAAAAACTGTTTTTT. Translated: CASSQDPGTVNEKLFF.